This entry lists 18 T cell receptor beta chains sequenced from one sample in a study of control samples from healthy donors and cancer patients. Generated by immunoSEQ multiplex PCR, the TCRdb table keeps only in-frame clones and is missing some. The profile shows about 130,000 clones, 92% of them singletons. Sequencing used blood. The origin of the receptors is a woman aged 50 to 60 in good health.

The chain joins TRBV15 to TRBJ1-2; perhaps TRBD1 as D (5 bases). The CDR3 consists of 15 residues. Trimming took off 0 bases at V and 8 bases at J, with 16 bases between the two ends. CDR1 is LNHNV and CDR2 is YYDKDF in the germline V gene (reference sequence). This CDR3 reads CATSREPGWREGYTF. Here the CDR3 DNA reads TGTGCCACCAGCAGAGAGCCAGGGTGGAGAGAGGGCTACACCTTC. Using reference TRBV15 and TRBJ1-2 for the parts outside the CDR3, the full variable domain is DAMVIQNPRYQVTQFGKPVTLSCSQTLNHNVMYWYQQKSSQAPKLLFHYYDKDFNNEADTPDNFQSRRPNTSFCFLDIRSPGLGDTAMYLCATSREPGWREGYTFGSGTRLTVV.

This chain links TRBV6-1 with TRBJ2-7; either TRBD1 or TRBD2 may fit D (5 bases each). Looked up from germline, CDR1 is MNHNS and CDR2 is SASEGT. The CDR3 length is 13 residues. V lost 1 base to trimming and J lost 2 bases, with 6 bases between them. The CDR3 sequence is CASSEGGAYEQYF. The CDR3 nucleotides read TGTGCCAGCAGTGAAGGAGGGGCCTACGAGCAGTACTTC.

J is TRBJ1-1 and V is TRBV14; D remains ambiguous. V was trimmed by 4 bases and J by 4 bases, leaving 10 bases between them. Germline-derived CDR1 and CDR2 are SGHDN and FVKESK. The CDR3 is 13 amino acids. This chain's CDR3 is CASSPLVATEAFF. CDR3 sequence (DNA): TGTGCCAGCAGCCCCCTGGTTGCCACTGAAGCTTTCTTT.

The chain links TRBV27 to TRBJ2-3; 7 bases line up with TRBD1. V lost 1 base and J lost 5; bases outside the gene matches: 6. The V gene's germline CDR1 is MNHEY and CDR2 SMNVEV (reference sequence). The CDR3 sequence is 15 residues long. The CDR3 sequence is CASSLYPTGRDTQYF. The DNA of the CDR3 is TGTGCCAGCAGTTTATACCCGACAGGGCGAGATACGCAGTATTTT.

The rearrangement links TRBV11-3 to TRBJ1-1; D ambiguous. Germline assignment: CDR1 SGHNT and CDR2 YENEEA. CDR3 length equals 12 residues. V lost 2 bases, J lost 7 bases, and 8 bases lay in between. In DNA, the CDR3 is TGTGCCAGCAGCTTAAACCCGGGTGAAGCTTTCTTT. Its translation: CASSLNPGEAFF.

The chain employs TRBV3-1 (or the pseudogene TRBV3-2) and TRBJ2-1; a possible D gene is TRBD1 (7 bases). Trimming cost V 0 bases and J 9 bases, with 15 bases left between them. Germline V gene data show CDR1 as LGHDT and CDR2 as YNNKEL (reference sequence). The CDR3 has 15 residues. The DNA for the CDR3 is TGTGCCAGCAGCCAAGATTTTGGAGGGGGCTCTGAGCAGTTCTTC. Translated, it gives CASSQDFGGGSEQFF.

The chain uses TRBV2 and TRBJ2-3, with 9 bases identical to TRBD1. The CDR3 covers 18 residues. Germline CDR1 SNHLY, CDR2 FYNNEI. The V segment lost 4 bases and the J segment 5 bases; nucleotides outside the gene matches: 16. DNA of the CDR3: TGTGCCAGCAGTGTCCAGTGGCGGGCGGGACAGGGCATAGATACGCAGTATTTT. Its translation: CASSVQWRAGQGIDTQYF.

This rearrangement joins TRBV24-1 to TRBJ2-2; D not certain. Germline V CDR1 and CDR2: KGHDR, SFDVKD. V was shortened by 1 base and J by 8 bases, with 4 bases between the two germline ends. The CDR3 is 12 amino acids. The CDR3: CATSDFAGELFF. DNA of the CDR3: TGTGCCACCAGTGATTTTGCGGGGGAGCTGTTTTTT.

V and J are TRBV3-1 (or the pseudogene TRBV3-2) and TRBJ1-6, with TRBD1 matching over 8 bases. CDR1 and CDR2 from the germline V gene are LGHDT and YNNKEL (reference sequence). The CDR3 runs to 14 residues. Trimming removed 8 bases from V and 10 bases from J; junction bases left unmatched: 10. CDR3 region: CASAQQGAGSPLHF. The CDR3 coding sequence is TGTGCCAGCGCCCAGCAGGGGGCTGGGTCACCCCTCCACTTT.

The V and J genes are TRBV5-1 and TRBJ1-6; D gene uncertain. Trimming cost V 0 bases and J 11 bases, with 9 bases left between them. Germline V gives CDR1 SGHRS, CDR2 YFSETQ. The CDR3 loop spans 13 amino acids. For the CDR3, the DNA is TGCGCCAGCAGCTTGGATTCAGTAACACCCCTCCACTTT. It codes for CASSLDSVTPLHF.

The chain uses TRBV27 and TRBJ1-2; D call uncertain. The CDR3 spans 13 residues. The V end was cut by 4 bases, the J end by 5 bases, with 11 bases between. CDR1 is MNHEY and CDR2 is SMNVEV in the germline V gene (reference sequence). The CDR3 loop reads CASSSTDGYGYTF. The CDR3 nucleotides are TGTGCCAGCAGTTCGACGGACGGGTATGGCTACACCTTC.

The gene calls are TRBV2 and TRBJ1-2; D is unresolved. This CDR3 spans 11 amino acids. Germline-derived CDR1 and CDR2 are SNHLY and FYNNEI. Trimming removed 2 bases from V and 7 bases from J, with 5 bases in between. The CDR3 region has the DNA TGTGCCAGCAGTGAATACGGTGGCTACACCTTC. This codes for CASSEYGGYTF.

This clone has a single count. CDR3 sequence reads: CASGTGPNTEAFF. For the CDR3, the DNA is TGTGCCAGCGGGACAGGACCGAACACTGAAGCTTTCTTT. This sequence joins TRBV12-3 or TRBV12-4 and TRBJ1-1; TRBD1 matches 8 bases. The trim removed 8 bases at V and 1 base at J, leaving 3 bases unmatched. This CDR3 is built from 13 residues.

The V call is TRBV30, the J call TRBJ2-1; the D gene could be TRBD1 or TRBD2 (6 bases each). V lost 1 base, J lost 8 bases, and 24 bases lay in between. Germline CDR1 is GTSNPN and CDR2 is SVGIG (reference sequence). This CDR3 contains 17 residues. CDR3 residues: CAWSGRGATWAFDEQFF. The CDR3, as DNA: TGTGCCTGGAGTGGAAGGGGGGCTACATGGGCATTCGATGAGCAGTTCTTC.

V usage is TRBV4-1 and J usage is TRBJ2-5; D might be TRBD1 (5 bases). Between the trimmed V and J ends, which lost 0 bases and 5 bases, there was a span of 16 bases. Germline lookup yields CDR1 MGHRA and CDR2 YSYEKL. This CDR3 spans 16 amino acids. The CDR3 sequence: CASSQDLDGPGETQYF. CDR3 nucleotides: TGCGCCAGCAGCCAAGATCTAGACGGTCCAGGGGAGACCCAGTACTTC.

DNA of the CDR3: TGTGCCAGCAGTTACAGCGGGGGCCCCTATAATTCACCCCTCCACTTT. This translates into CASSYSGGPYNSPLHF. This sequence joins TRBV6-5 and TRBJ1-6; tentative D call: TRBD1 (6 bases). This CDR3 contains 16 residues. Germline CDR1 reads MNHEY; CDR2 reads SVGAGI. Trimming removed 2 bases at V and 2 bases at J, with 10 bases between.

CDR3 in amino acids: CASQQGSNTEAFF. The CDR3 bases are TGTGCCAGCCAACAGGGGTCGAACACTGAAGCTTTCTTT. The J gene is TRBJ1-1, the V gene TRBV6-5; 7 nucleotides match TRBD1. In germline, CDR1 is MNHEY, CDR2 SVGAGI. This CDR3 has 13 residues. J was trimmed by 1 base and V by 8 bases; bases with no gene match: 4.

This CDR3 reads CAWSVGGEGEQYF. The CDR3 nucleotides read TGTGCCTGGAGTGTAGGAGGGGAGGGGGAGCAGTACTTC. The J gene is TRBJ2-7, the V gene TRBV30; 7 positions agree with TRBD2. The CDR3 is made up of 13 amino acids. V gave up 0 bases and J gave up 7 bases; unmatched junction bases: 6. Looked up from germline, CDR1 is GTSNPN and CDR2 is SVGIG (reference sequence). The variable domain in full, completed from reference TRBV30 and TRBJ2-7, reads SQTIHQWPATLVQPVGSPLSLECTVEGTSNPNLYWYRQAAGRGLQLLFYSVGIGQISSEVPQNLSASRPQDRQFILSSKKLLLSDSGFYLCAWSVGGEGEQYFGPGTRLTVT.